This note documents a single T cell receptor (beta chain) sequence. Its specificity is unknown. TCRdb ran MiXCR on the 5' RACE reads and lists one entry per CDR3 protein. Of 350,000 or so distinct CDR3 sequences in the sample, approximately 13% were seen once. These data are taken from a study of T-cell memory formation after mild COVID-19. On the study more broadly: Largely, TCR clusters stayed within a single donor.

General study results and limits: Pre-infection memory showed some responding clones, and this suggested that cross-reactive memory joined.

This clonotype was sampled from a man younger than 35 who had mild COVID-19 (a few samples of this study predate the infection). Cell type and time point are not known. Specimen: PBMCs or a T cell subset sorted from them (not recorded which).

CDR3 protein: CASSLGSGLMKETQYF. The CDR3 DNA is TGCGCCAGCAGCTTGGGTTCCGGACTTATGAAAGAGACCCAGTACTTC. The V and J genes are TRBV5-1 and TRBJ2-5, with D perhaps matching TRBD2 (5 bases). The V gene lost 0 bases and the J gene lost 3 bases, with 15 bases spanning the gap. The CDR3 is 16 amino acids. Germline V lookup: CDR1 SGHRS, CDR2 YFSETQ. The whole variable domain, filled in from reference TRBV5-1 and TRBJ2-5, reads KAGVTQTPRYLIKTRGQQVTLSCSPISGHRSVSWYQQTPGQGLQFLFEYFSETQRNKGNFPGRFSGRQFSNSRSEMNVSTLELGDSALYLCASSLGSGLMKETQYFGPGTRLLVL.